The 29 T cell receptor beta chains in this list originate from one sample, sequenced in a study of blood T cell repertoires in COVID-19. Sequencing was performed with immunoSEQ multiplex PCR; in TCRdb, only in-frame clones are kept and a portion is missing. The sample has 100,000 to 150,000 clones, 74% seen once. Sample: peripheral blood. These receptors were taken from a man older than 75 with COVID-19, enrolled during active disease.

This chain uses TRBV28 with TRBJ2-7; the match to TRBD1 covers 7 bases. The CDR3 covers 14 residues. The germline CDR1 and CDR2 sequences are MDHEN and SYDVKM. V gave up 6 bases and J gave up 2 bases; unmatched junction bases: 7. The CDR3 DNA follows: TGTGCCAGCAGGCCGACAGGGCACACCTACGAGCAGTACTTC. Its translation: CASRPTGHTYEQYF.

The V and J genes are TRBV6-5 and TRBJ1-4, with 7 positions matching TRBD1. The CDR3 has 13 residues. Germline loops: CDR1 MNHEY, CDR2 SVGAGI. V shed 7 bases, J shed 5 bases, and the junction held 4 bases outside the gene matches. In nucleotides, the CDR3 is TGTGCCAGCAAACAGGGGCCGAATGAAAAACTGTTTTTT. This encodes CASKQGPNEKLFF.

This chain uses TRBV5-4 with TRBJ2-3; 7 nucleotides match TRBD2. Germline trimming cut 3 bases from V and 2 bases from J; bases unmatched to any gene: 9. Germline V lookup: CDR1 SGHNT, CDR2 YYREEE (reference sequence). This CDR3 comprises 16 residues. CDR3 coding DNA: TGTGCCAGCAGCTGGGGGGGAGGGCCCCCCACAGATACGCAGTATTTT. The encoded protein is CASSWGGGPPTDTQYF.

This clone came up a few times. The V gene is TRBV11-2, the J gene TRBJ2-1; D unclear. Germline loops: CDR1 SGHAT, CDR2 FQNNGV. Trimming shortened V by 8 bases and J by 1 base, and 6 bases separated the two germline ends. The CDR3 length is 12 residues. The CDR3 sequence: CASANSYNEQFF. DNA of the CDR3: TGTGCCAGCGCTAATTCCTACAATGAGCAGTTCTTC.

V usage is TRBV5-1 and J usage is TRBJ2-7; 8 nucleotides line up with TRBD2. The CDR3 loop spans 14 amino acids. The germline gives CDR1 SGHRS, CDR2 YFSETQ. J was trimmed by 7 bases and V by 0 bases; bases with no gene match: 6. The CDR3 loop is CASSLVSGNLEQYF. Written as DNA, the CDR3 is TGCGCCAGCAGCTTGGTTAGCGGGAATCTTGAGCAGTACTTC.

This chain connects TRBV5-6 to TRBJ2-7; the D is unclear. Germline V gives CDR1 SGHDT, CDR2 YYEEEE. The CDR3 runs 13 residues. Trimming removed 4 bases from V and 2 bases from J, with 10 bases in between. CDR3 bases: TGTGCCAGCAGCGGCGACCGGGCCTACGAGCAGTACTTC. Its protein product is CASSGDRAYEQYF.

The chain has TRBV28 and TRBJ1-2, with TRBD1 matching over 8 bases. Germline V gene sequence: CDR1 MDHEN, CDR2 SYDVKM. The CDR3 loop spans 14 amino acids. V shed 3 bases, J shed 8 bases, and the junction held 8 bases outside the gene matches. The CDR3 protein is CASSLFRTGNGYTF. The CDR3 coding sequence is TGTGCCAGCAGTTTGTTCCGGACAGGGAACGGCTACACCTTC.

The rearrangement uses TRBV2 and TRBJ2-7; 7 bases agree with TRBD1. Germline CDR1 reads SNHLY; CDR2 reads FYNNEI. V trimming: 4 bases; J trimming: 3 bases; junction bases outside the gene matches: 6. The CDR3 extends over 14 amino acids. As DNA, the CDR3 is TGTGCCAGCAGTGGGGGACAGAGGGTCTACGAGCAGTACTTC. Protein product: CASSGGQRVYEQYF. Together with reference TRBV2 and TRBJ2-7, the CDR3 gives the full variable domain: EPEVTQTPSHQVTQMGQEVILRCVPISNHLYFYWYRQILGQKVEFLVSFYNNEISEKSEIFDDQFSVERPDGSNFTLKIRSTKLEDSAMYFCASSGGQRVYEQYFGPGTRLTVT.

The chain recombines TRBV6-2 or TRBV6-3 with TRBJ1-1; D is possibly TRBD1 (5 bases). The germline V and J ends were trimmed by 6 bases and 3 bases, with 8 bases remaining between them. The CDR3 runs to 12 residues. Germline V CDR1 and CDR2: MNHEY, SVGEGT. The CDR3 loop is CASSDSYTEAFF. The DNA of the CDR3 is TGTGCCAGCAGCGACAGTTACACTGAAGCTTTCTTT.

The chain recombines TRBV3-1 (or the pseudogene TRBV3-2) with TRBJ1-5, with D perhaps matching TRBD1 (5 bases). The CDR3 runs 13 residues. Germline V lookup: CDR1 LGHDT, CDR2 YNNKEL (reference sequence). The V end was cut by 8 bases, the J end by 3 bases, with 11 bases between. The CDR3, as DNA: TGTGCCAGCGCGAGACAGCACAATCAGCCCCAGCATTTT. It encodes CASARQHNQPQHF.

This rearrangement joins TRBV6-2 or TRBV6-3 to TRBJ1-4; 7 nucleotides match TRBD1. V lost 4 bases to trimming and J lost 5 bases; unmatched junction nucleotides: 16. CDR1 and CDR2 (germline): MNHEY, SVGEGT. CDR3 size: 18 residues. CDR3 loop: CASSFPRGQRLRNEKLFF. CDR3 DNA: TGTGCCAGCAGTTTCCCGAGGGGACAGAGGCTTCGAAATGAAAAACTGTTTTTT.

This sequence joins TRBV28 and TRBJ2-7; 7 bases line up with TRBD2. Germline V gene data show CDR1 as MDHEN and CDR2 as SYDVKM. V shed 5 bases, J shed 5 bases, and the junction held 12 bases outside the gene matches. The CDR3 has 15 residues. The CDR3 DNA reads as TGTGCCAGCAGTCGGGCCGGGACTAAATGGGACGAGCAGTACTTC. Translating it yields CASSRAGTKWDEQYF.

The rearrangement joins TRBV7-9 to TRBJ1-2; 9 bases are a match to TRBD1. The CDR3 has 13 residues. The germline CDR1 and CDR2 sequences are SEHNR and FQNEAQ (reference sequence). V lost 5 bases to trimming and J lost 7 bases; unmatched junction nucleotides: 5. CDR3 coding DNA: TGTGCCAGCAGCCAGACAGGGGGGTCTGGCTACACCTTC. Its translation is CASSQTGGSGYTF.

The gene calls are TRBV6-5 and TRBJ1-5, with 8 bases aligning to TRBD1. Germline CDR1 reads MNHEY; CDR2 reads SVGAGI. The J segment lost 1 base and the V segment lost 8 bases, leaving 7 bases of the junction unmatched. This CDR3 contains 15 residues. The DNA for the CDR3 is TGTGCCAGCGGGCCAGGGGGCTGGAGCAATCAGCCCCAGCATTTT. Its protein product is CASGPGGWSNQPQHF.

This chain's CDR3 is CASSYQGAGYEQYF. The CDR3 nucleotides read TGCGCCAGCAGCTACCAGGGGGCAGGCTACGAGCAGTACTTC. V gene TRBV5-1 combines with J gene TRBJ2-7; 8 bases align to TRBD1. The germline V gene encodes CDR1 SGHRS and CDR2 YFSETQ. V dropped 3 bases and J dropped 3; count of bases not matched to a gene: 5. There are 14 residues in the CDR3.

J is TRBJ2-1 and V is TRBV7-9; 7 bases agree with TRBD1. The V gene end was trimmed by 5 bases and the J gene end by 4 bases; junction bases not matched to a gene: 8. From germline, CDR1 is SEHNR and CDR2 FQNEAQ (reference sequence). This CDR3 spans 15 amino acids. The CDR3 region is CASSPPGTAYNEQFF. In DNA form, the CDR3 reads TGTGCCAGCAGCCCACCGGGGACAGCTTACAATGAGCAGTTCTTC. The whole variable domain, filled in from reference TRBV7-9 and TRBJ2-1, reads DTGVSQNPRHKITKRGQNVTFRCDPISEHNRLYWYRQTLGQGPEFLTYFQNEAQLEKSRLLSDRFSAERPKGSFSTLEIQRTEQGDSAMYLCASSPPGTAYNEQFFGPGTRLTVL.

The CDR3 sequence: CASSLTGDRAKGYTF. The CDR3 DNA reads as TGTGCCAGCAGCTTAACAGGAGACAGGGCAAAGGGCTACACCTTC. The chain employs TRBV7-3 and TRBJ1-2; 7 nucleotides align to TRBD1. Trimming took 0 bases from V and 8 from J; bases not matched to a gene: 9. The CDR3 is made up of 15 amino acids. CDR1 is SGHTA, CDR2 FQGTGA, per germline.

This chain connects TRBV6-1 to TRBJ1-1; D remains unclear. CDR1 is MNHNS and CDR2 is SASEGT in the germline V gene. Trimming pared 2 bases from V and 1 base from J, leaving 5 bases between. The CDR3 length is 13 residues. This CDR3 reads CASSERGNTEAFF. In nucleotides, the CDR3 is TGTGCCAGCAGTGAACGGGGGAACACTGAAGCTTTCTTT.

This clone was seen more than once but under ten times. This sequence joins TRBV15 and TRBJ2-3; the match to TRBD1 covers 10 bases. V lost 4 bases to trimming and J lost 0 bases; unmatched junction nucleotides: 4. The CDR3 contains 16 residues. Germline values: CDR1 LNHNV, CDR2 YYDKDF (reference sequence). The CDR3 sequence is CATSKTGGSSTDTQYF. The CDR3 region has the DNA TGTGCCACCAGCAAGACAGGGGGCTCGAGCACAGATACGCAGTATTTT.

The CDR3 bases are TGTGCCAGCAGCTCCCATATTAGCGCTGAAGCTTTCTTT. Its protein product is CASSSHISAEAFF. The chain joins TRBV7-8 to TRBJ1-1; no clear D gene. Germline-derived CDR1 and CDR2 are SGHVS and FQNEAQ. CDR3 length: 13 residues. The germline V and J ends were trimmed by 4 bases and 6 bases, with 12 bases remaining between them.

The chain is built from TRBV6-6 and TRBJ2-2; TRBD2 is a possible D gene (6 bases). Trimming cost V 0 bases and J 6 bases, with 14 bases left between them. The CDR3 is 16 residues long. Per germline, CDR1 MNHNY and CDR2 SVGAGI (reference sequence). CDR3: CASSYSPGLISGELFF. The CDR3 coding sequence is TGTGCCAGCAGTTACTCTCCGGGACTCATTTCCGGGGAGCTGTTTTTT.

The chain carries TRBV29-1 and TRBJ2-5, with TRBD1 matching over 12 bases. Germline values: CDR1 SQVTM, CDR2 ANQGSEA. The CDR3 spans 14 residues. J was trimmed by 5 bases and V by 4 bases; bases with no gene match: 5. Here the CDR3 reads CSVVGTGGRETQYF. CDR3 nucleotide sequence: TGCAGCGTTGTAGGGACAGGGGGCAGGGAGACCCAGTACTTC.

The chain couples TRBV27 to TRBJ2-2; D may be TRBD2 (6 bases). Germline-derived CDR1 and CDR2 are MNHEY and SMNVEV (reference sequence). The V end was cut by 1 base, the J end by 5 bases, with 11 bases between. This CDR3 has 15 residues. The CDR3 DNA is TGTGCCAGCAGTTTATTTAGCGGTGGGACCGGGGAGCTGTTTTTT. Its translation: CASSLFSGGTGELFF.

This clone was recorded a few times. The chain joins TRBV18 to TRBJ2-4, with 7 bases that match TRBD1. The CDR3 extends over 15 amino acids. J was trimmed by 2 bases and V by 3 bases; bases with no gene match: 4. Germline V gene lookup returns CDR1 KGHSH and CDR2 LQKENI. This CDR3 is CASSPDRATKNIQYF. The CDR3 nucleotides are TGTGCCAGCTCACCCGACAGGGCGACCAAAAACATTCAGTACTTC. Full variable domain (outside the CDR3, taken from reference TRBV18 and TRBJ2-4): NAGVMQNPRHLVRRRGQEARLRCSPMKGHSHVYWYRQLPEEGLKFMVYLQKENIIDESGMPKERFSAEFPKEGPSILRIQQVVRGDSAAYFCASSPDRATKNIQYFGAGTRLSVL.

The sample holds a few counts of this clone. This chain joins TRBV3-1 (or the pseudogene TRBV3-2) and TRBJ2-5; D perhaps matches TRBD2 (6 bases). Trimming left V 0 bases short and J 0 bases short, with 8 bases between. CDR1 LGHDT and CDR2 YNNKEL come from the germline V gene (reference sequence). This CDR3 contains 15 residues. CDR3 DNA sequence: TGTGCCAGCAGCCAAGATGGGGACTACCAAGAGACCCAGTACTTC. Encoded protein: CASSQDGDYQETQYF.

The rearrangement uses TRBV5-1 and TRBJ2-3; 15 bases are a match to TRBD2. Trimming took 3 bases from V and 0 from J; bases not matched to a gene: 2. This CDR3 is built from 17 residues. Germline CDR1 and CDR2: SGHRS and YFSETQ. This CDR3 is CASSSGTSGRSTDTQYF. CDR3 bases: TGCGCCAGCAGCTCCGGGACTAGCGGGAGGAGCACAGATACGCAGTATTTT.

The rearrangement joins TRBV29-1 to TRBJ2-7; possible D gene TRBD2, 5 bases. From germline, CDR1 is SQVTM and CDR2 ANQGSEA. This CDR3 has 12 amino acids. Trimming shortened V by 1 base and J by 5 bases, and 9 bases separated the two germline ends. CDR3 nucleotide sequence: TGCAGCGTTGAAGGAGGGTCCGACGAGCAGTACTTC. It encodes CSVEGGSDEQYF.

The CDR3 DNA is TGTGCCAGCAGCTTAGGGGGCATCTCCTACGAGCAGTACTTC. Its translation is CASSLGGISYEQYF. The chain links TRBV7-8 to TRBJ2-7; maybe TRBD1 (5 bases). This CDR3 contains 14 residues. V was pared by 1 base and J by 0 bases, with 7 bases between. The germline V gene has CDR1 SGHVS and CDR2 FQNEAQ.

The chain has TRBV7-2 and TRBJ2-5, with TRBD1 identical over 7 bases. Germline CDR1 is SGHTA and CDR2 is FQGNSA. Losses at the gene ends were 4 bases for V and 5 bases for J; bases not matched to a gene: 7. This CDR3 is 14 amino acids long. CDR3: CASSSRQGRETQYF. DNA for the CDR3: TGTGCCAGCAGCTCCCGACAGGGTAGGGAGACCCAGTACTTC.